What follows are 30 T cell receptor beta chains derived from one specimen sequenced in a study of tumor and adjacent non-tumor tissue in lung cancer (dated by TCRdb to about 2018). The protocol used for the library was multiplex PCR. Sequencing took place on an Illumina HiSeq 2500. TCRbeta libraries were built by three rounds of nested PCR using primers (Table S4), following protocols modified from ARM-PCR. Using fastp at Q25 and MiXCR, TCRdb reprocessed the public reads and kept productive beta chains. When rows share a CDR3 protein, they turn into one entry using the most common DNA and genes. The sample data list 60,000 or so distinct CDR3 sequences, and about 61% of these were observed just once. The top ten constitute about 32% of the sample. Bulk unsorted tissue served as the source for RNA extraction, and RNA quality was assessed using a NanoDrop ND-1000 and an Agilent 2100. For the normal lung samples, distant non-tumor tissue was collected more than 3 cm away from the tumor edge.

The sample taken for sequencing was distant non-tumor lung tissue. All receptors derive from a man aged 65 to 79 with non-small cell lung cancer.

To note about this clonotype: The junction and the germline gene differ at one end; a read error may be behind it. The chain carries TRBV5-1 and TRBJ2-3; D tentatively reads TRBD1 or TRBD2 (5 bases each). CDR1 and CDR2 from the germline V gene are SGHRS and YFSETQ. The CDR3 contains 16 residues. The CDR3: CASRLAVGVLTDTQYF. The CDR3 nucleotides read TGCGCCAGCAGATTGGCGGTGGGGGTACTAACAGATACGCAGTATTTT.

About this clonotype: Given a much more abundant clone one base away, this may be a read error. This chain links TRBV5-1 with TRBJ2-6; 9 nucleotides agree with TRBD1. The CDR3 has 20 amino acids. V lost 0 bases to trimming and J lost 8 bases; unmatched junction nucleotides: 18. Germline values: CDR1 SGHRS, CDR2 YFSETQ. The CDR3 coding sequence is TGCGCCAGCAGCTTGGGGGGACAGGGTTTTTCCCTCGGAGGGACCAACGTCCTGACTTTC. Translating gives CASSLGGQGFSLGGTNVLTF.

As for this clonotype: A much larger clone differs from this one at a single base, so this may be a read error. The conserved closing phenylalanine or tryptophan is absent in this CDR3, likely reflecting a read error. This chain links TRBV5-4 with TRBJ2-2; the D gene is possibly TRBD1 (5 bases). Trimming pared 2 bases from V and 2 bases from J, leaving 10 bases between. The CDR3 totals 15 residues. Germline CDR1 is SGHNT and CDR2 is YYREEE (reference sequence). The CDR3 nucleotides read TGTGCCAGCAGCTTCATGGGGCGCAACACCGGGGAGCTGTTTTCT. Its translation is CASSFMGRNTGELFS.

Concerning this clonotype: One end of the junction does not line up with germline, which may come from a read error. V gene TRBV11-3 combines with J gene TRBJ2-4; a weak D match, TRBD1 (5 bases). Germline CDR1 SGHNT, CDR2 YENEEA. The CDR3 consists of 16 residues. CDR3 bases: TGTGCCAGCAGCTTGAACAGGTGTAATTCCGAAAACGTTCAGTACTTC. Translation: CASSLNRCNSENVQYF.

This clonotype was counted a few times. A much more abundant neighbour one base away suggests this may be a read error. This chain joins TRBV12-3 or TRBV12-4 and TRBJ2-1, with 9 bases matching TRBD2. This CDR3 has 13 amino acids. J was trimmed by 7 bases and V by 7 bases; bases with no gene match: 5. The CDR3 here is CASMAGGGNEQFF. The CDR3 DNA follows: TGTGCCAGCATGGCGGGAGGGGGTAATGAGCAGTTCTTC.

On this clonotype itself: The conserved phenylalanine or tryptophan normally closing the CDR3 is absent here, so this likely arose from a read error. This chain links TRBV10-2 with TRBJ2-7; D remains ambiguous. CDR3 length: 12 amino acids. Trimming removed 2 bases at V and 2 bases at J, with 4 bases between. Germline V gene data show CDR1 as WSHSY and CDR2 as SAAADI. The chain's CDR3 is CASSEEAYEQYL. The CDR3 DNA reads TGCGCCAGCAGTGAGGAGGCCTACGAGCAGTACTTA.

This clonotype has a count of ten or more. The chain recombines TRBV6-1 with TRBJ2-7, with TRBD2 as a possible D gene (5 bases). CDR3 size: 16 residues. The V gene's germline CDR1 is MNHNS and CDR2 SASEGT. V was cut by 1 base and J by 2 bases, with 15 bases left in between. CDR3 nucleotides: TGTGCCAGCAGTGAAGAAGAAGGTGGACTTACCTACGAGCAGTACTTC. Translated: CASSEEEGGLTYEQYF.

The chain links TRBV6-1 to TRBJ2-7; 7 nucleotides match TRBD2. The ends lost 7 bases at V and 6 bases at J; junction bases unmatched: 12. CDR1 MNHNS and CDR2 SASEGT come from the germline V gene. The CDR3 runs 14 residues. The DNA for the CDR3 is TGTGCCAGCATCCGGCGGGGGAGCCGTCTCGAGCAGTACTTC. Its protein is CASIRRGSRLEQYF.

The rearrangement joins TRBV12-3 or TRBV12-4 to TRBJ2-7; no definite D call. CDR3 size: 14 residues. Trimming left V 6 bases short and J 10 bases short, with 22 bases between. CDR3 nucleotides: TGTGCCAGCAGCAACTATCCCGGGCCCTACTATCAGTACTTC. Translation: CASSNYPGPYYQYF.

About this clonotype: The junction shows a germline mismatch at one end, possibly a read error. The rearrangement uses TRBV6-1 and TRBJ2-2; 7 bases align to TRBD1. Germline V gene lookup returns CDR1 MNHNS and CDR2 SASEGT. The CDR3 spans 15 residues. This CDR3 is CASRPRGLGPWELFF. The CDR3 DNA follows: TGTGCCAGCAGGCCCAGGGGGTTGGGCCCCTGGGAGTTGTTTTTT.

This clonotype was counted between two and nine times. Here the CDR3 omits its conserved ending phenylalanine or tryptophan, so a read error is the likely source. The J gene is TRBJ2-6, the V gene TRBV6-5, with D possibly TRBD2 on 6 matching bases. The CDR3 is 17 amino acids. The germline V gene encodes CDR1 MNHEY and CDR2 SVGAGI. CDR3 residues: CASSSIYRGIRANVLTL. The CDR3 nucleotides are TGTGCCAGTAGTTCCATATATCGGGGGATTAGAGCCAACGTCCTGACTTTA.

This sequence joins TRBV20-1 and TRBJ2-1, with TRBD2 matching 8 bases. This CDR3 comprises 15 residues. With 5 bases clipped from V and 7 bases from J, the junction kept 13 bases outside the gene matches. Germline V gene lookup returns CDR1 DFQATT and CDR2 SNEGSKA (reference sequence). The CDR3 spells CSAPLYSGRRNEQFF. CDR3 DNA sequence: TGCAGTGCTCCTTTGTACAGCGGGAGACGGAATGAGCAGTTCTTC.

This clonotype was seen at least ten times. The chain has TRBV11-2 and TRBJ2-5; D might be TRBD1 or TRBD2, each matching 5 bases. V lost 0 bases, J lost 2 bases, and 13 bases lay in between. The germline V gene encodes CDR1 SGHAT and CDR2 FQNNGV. CDR3 length: 16 residues. This CDR3 reads CASSLDGASLQETQYF. The CDR3 DNA reads TGTGCCAGCAGCTTAGATGGGGCTAGCCTTCAAGAGACCCAGTACTTC.

Concerning this clonotype: This may be a read error, as it is one base from a much larger clone. The V call is TRBV7-9, the J call TRBJ2-5; 9 nucleotides line up with TRBD2. Looked up from germline, CDR1 is SEHNR and CDR2 is FQNEAQ (reference sequence). The CDR3 is 18 amino acids. CDR3 in amino acids: CASSHAGLAGGSVEIQYF. CDR3 DNA: TGTGCCAGCAGCCACGCGGGACTAGCCGGCGGTAGTGTGGAGATCCAGTACTTC. The variable domain in full, with the rest retrieved from reference TRBV7-9 and TRBJ2-5, is DTGVSQNPRHKITKRGQNVTFRCDPISEHNRLYWYRQTLGQGPEFLTYFQNEAQLEKSRLLSDRFSAERPKGSFSTLEIQRTEQGDSAMYLCASSHAGLAGGSVEIQYFGPGTRLLVL.

In regard to this clonotype: A much larger clone lies a single base off, so this may be a read error. The gene calls are TRBV5-6 and TRBJ2-5, with D possibly TRBD1 on 5 matching bases. The CDR3 spans 15 residues. CDR1 SGHDT and CDR2 YYEEEE come from the germline V gene. DNA of the CDR3: TGTACCAGCACCAGACGGACATTGTACCAAGAGACCCAGTACTTC. This gives the protein CTSTRRTLYQETQYF. The variable domain in full, completed from reference TRBV5-6 and TRBJ2-5, reads DAGVTQSPTHLIKTRGQQVTLRCSPKSGHDTVSWYQQALGQGPQFIFQYYEEEERQRGNFPDRFSGHQFPNYSSELNVNALLLGDSALYLCTSTRRTLYQETQYFGPGTRLLVL.

A remark on this clonotype: Given a much more abundant clone one base away, this may be a read error. The chain joins TRBV6-5 to TRBJ2-2, with D uncertain. The CDR3 covers 13 residues. The germline V gene encodes CDR1 MNHEY and CDR2 SVGAGI. The CDR3 DNA follows: TGTGCCAGCACTTACTCGGCAGGCGGGGAGCTGTTTTTT. Translated, it gives CASTYSAGGELFF.

This sequence joins TRBV9 and TRBJ1-6, with 7 bases aligning to TRBD1. Germline CDR1 SGDLS, CDR2 YYNGEE. The J segment lost 7 bases and the V segment lost 2 bases, leaving 6 bases of the junction unmatched. The CDR3 totals 15 residues. The DNA for the CDR3 is TGTGCCAGCAGCGTCCTGACAGGGTGGAATTCACCCCTCCACTTT. Amino acid sequence: CASSVLTGWNSPLHF.

As to this clonotype: An end of the junction does not agree with germline; a read error may underlie this. V is TRBV29-1 and J is TRBJ2-3, with D tentatively TRBD2 (7 bases). The CDR3 extends over 13 amino acids. The V gene's germline CDR1 is SQVTM and CDR2 ANQGSEA. The CDR3 region is CSVRGGDTDTHYF. CDR3 sequence (DNA): TGCAGCGTGAGGGGAGGGGACACAGATACGCACTATTTT.

CDR3 loop: CSVEGQGLIKNIQYF. The CDR3 DNA is TGCAGCGTTGAGGGACAGGGTCTCATCAAAAACATTCAGTACTTC. The gene calls are TRBV29-1 and TRBJ2-4; the match to TRBD1 covers 9 bases. Unmatched junction bases numbered 6, after V lost 3 bases and J lost 3 bases. The CDR3 loop spans 15 amino acids. Germline V gene sequence: CDR1 SQVTM, CDR2 ANQGSEA.

Comments on this clonotype: The CDR3 does not end in the conserved phenylalanine or tryptophan, so this is likely a read error. This sequence joins TRBV6-1 and TRBJ1-1; TRBD1 is a possible D gene (6 bases). The V gene lost 6 bases and the J gene lost 4 bases, with 15 bases spanning the gap. The V gene's germline CDR1 is MNHNS and CDR2 SASEGT. The CDR3 loop spans 14 amino acids. CDR3 loop: CASSKGDGGTEAFI. The CDR3 region has the DNA TGTGCCAGCAGCAAGGGGGACGGAGGCACTGAAGCTTTCATT.

This sequence joins TRBV7-9 and TRBJ2-7, with TRBD2 as a possible D gene (6 bases). Germline values: CDR1 SEHNR, CDR2 FQNEAQ (reference sequence). The CDR3 extends over 17 amino acids. V was cut by 2 bases and J by 1 base, with 18 bases left in between. CDR3 nucleotide sequence: TGTGCCAGCAGCTTAAGCCCCGCACGGGGAGGATCCTACGAGCAGTACTTC. Protein sequence: CASSLSPARGGSYEQYF.

This clonotype was counted ten times or more. The chain has TRBV29-1 and TRBJ2-5, with 7 bases fitting TRBD1. V was pared by 6 bases and J by 3 bases, with 7 bases of the junction left unmatched. CDR1 and CDR2 (germline): SQVTM, ANQGSEA. There are 13 residues in the CDR3. CDR3 residues: CSVAGGMKETQYF. CDR3 DNA sequence: TGCAGCGTCGCAGGGGGAATGAAAGAGACCCAGTACTTC.

About this clonotype: A read error may account for a junction end that differs from germline. The V gene is TRBV28, the J gene TRBJ1-5; no firm D call. The CDR3 is 13 amino acids. Germline V CDR1 and CDR2: MDHEN, SYDVKM. The CDR3 nucleotides are TGTGTCAGCAGACCCGGAGACAATCAGCCCCAGCATTTT. As protein: CVSRPGDNQPQHF.

About this clonotype itself: One end of the junction varies from germline; a read error may be responsible. The V gene is TRBV14, the J gene TRBJ2-7; TRBD2 aligns across 7 bases. The CDR3 has 15 amino acids. Germline lookup yields CDR1 SGHDN and CDR2 FVKESK. The CDR3 here is CASCQEWASGYEQYF. Written as DNA, the CDR3 is TGTGCCAGCTGCCAAGAATGGGCTAGCGGCTACGAGCAGTACTTC.

This clonotype was recorded a few times. CDR3 loop: CSARGPNNQPQHF. DNA for the CDR3: TGCAGTGCTAGGGGGCCGAACAATCAGCCCCAGCATTTT. The rearrangement links TRBV20-1 to TRBJ1-5; possibly TRBD1 for D (5 bases). V gave up 3 bases and J gave up 3 bases, with 9 bases separating them. The CDR3 runs to 13 residues. CDR1 and CDR2 (germline): DFQATT, SNEGSKA (reference sequence).

In regard to this clonotype: One end of the junction does not line up with germline, which may come from a read error. This chain connects TRBV6-5 to TRBJ1-2, with D possibly being TRBD1 (6 bases). The CDR3 has 13 amino acids. Germline values: CDR1 MNHEY, CDR2 SVGAGI. CDR3 sequence (DNA): TGTGCCAGCAGCGAACAGGGTTGGGGGGGCTACATTTTC. Translating it yields CASSEQGWGGYIF.

V gene TRBV6-1 combines with J gene TRBJ2-5, with no clear D. This CDR3 is 12 amino acids long. Germline values: CDR1 MNHNS, CDR2 SASEGT. Trimming removed 8 bases from V and 8 bases from J, with 15 bases in between. The CDR3 DNA follows: TGTGCCAGCTCCCGACAAGGAGATACCCAGTACTTC. It codes for CASSRQGDTQYF.

Details on this clonotype: The conserved phenylalanine or tryptophan normally closing the CDR3 is absent here, so this likely arose from a read error. The chain's CDR3 is CASSGSQGSDTGELFY. CDR3 bases: TGTGCCAGCAGCGGTTCACAGGGTTCGGACACCGGGGAGCTGTTTTAT. This chain links TRBV6-1 with TRBJ2-2; the D gene is possibly TRBD1 (6 bases). The CDR3 has 16 amino acids. Trimming took off 6 bases at V and 3 bases at J, with 17 bases between the two ends. Germline V CDR1 and CDR2: MNHNS, SASEGT.

With regard to this clonotype: Compared with germline, one end of the junction differs, possibly owing to a read error. The chain combines TRBV4-2 with TRBJ2-1, with 8 bases aligning to TRBD2. The length of the CDR3 is 14 residues. CDR1 is LGHNA, CDR2 YNFKEQ, per germline. For the CDR3, the DNA is TGTGCTAGCAGCCAAGACTTAGGCGCGGGAGGTCTGTTCTTC. Translation: CASSQDLGAGGLFF.

Remarks on this clonotype: Germline is not matched at one junction end, which may reflect a read error. The chain is built from TRBV4-1 and TRBJ2-3; TRBD2 agrees at 8 bases. This CDR3 is 14 amino acids long. Germline-derived CDR1 and CDR2 are MGHRA and YSYEKL. The CDR3, as DNA: TGCGCCACCTCTTCGGGAGGGGCGACAGATACGCAGTGTTTT. Protein: CATSSGGATDTQCF.